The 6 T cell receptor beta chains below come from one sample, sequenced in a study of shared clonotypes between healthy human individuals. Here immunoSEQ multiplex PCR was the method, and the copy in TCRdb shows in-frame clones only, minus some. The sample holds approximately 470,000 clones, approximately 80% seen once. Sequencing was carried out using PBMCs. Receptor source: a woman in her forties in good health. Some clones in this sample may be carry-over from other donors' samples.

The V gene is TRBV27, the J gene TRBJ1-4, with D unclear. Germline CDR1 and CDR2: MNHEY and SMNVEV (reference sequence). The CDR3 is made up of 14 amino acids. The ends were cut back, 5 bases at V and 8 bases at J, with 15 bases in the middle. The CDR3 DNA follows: TGTGCCAGCAGTCGACCCGGGTTCGGGGAAAAACTGTTTTTT. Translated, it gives CASSRPGFGEKLFF.

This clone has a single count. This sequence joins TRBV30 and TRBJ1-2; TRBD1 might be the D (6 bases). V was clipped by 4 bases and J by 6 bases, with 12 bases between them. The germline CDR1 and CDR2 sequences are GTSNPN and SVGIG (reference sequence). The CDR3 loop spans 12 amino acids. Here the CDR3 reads CAWTGGAHGYTF. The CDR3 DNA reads TGTGCCTGGACGGGGGGGGCTCATGGCTACACCTTC.

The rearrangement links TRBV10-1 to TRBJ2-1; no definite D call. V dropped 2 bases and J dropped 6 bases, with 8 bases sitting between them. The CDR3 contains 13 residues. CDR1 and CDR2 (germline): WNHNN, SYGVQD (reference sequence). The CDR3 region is CASSEPYSNEQFF. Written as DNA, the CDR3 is TGCGCCAGCAGTGAGCCTTACTCCAATGAGCAGTTCTTC.

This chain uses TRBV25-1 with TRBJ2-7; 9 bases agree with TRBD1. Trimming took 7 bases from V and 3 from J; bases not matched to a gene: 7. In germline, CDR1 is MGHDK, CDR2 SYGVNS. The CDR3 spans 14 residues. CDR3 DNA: TGTGCCAGCAATCCGGGACAGGGCAACTACGAGCAGTACTTC. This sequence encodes CASNPGQGNYEQYF.

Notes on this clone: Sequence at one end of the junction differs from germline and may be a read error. The CDR3 DNA is TGTGCTAGCAGCCCCTCTGCGGGAGGGCCTAACACCGGGGAGCTGTTTTTT. It codes for CASSPSAGGPNTGELFF. The chain links TRBV7-7 to TRBJ2-2, with 9 bases matching TRBD2. Germline V gene data show CDR1 as SSHAT and CDR2 as FNYEAQ (reference sequence). The CDR3 runs to 17 residues.

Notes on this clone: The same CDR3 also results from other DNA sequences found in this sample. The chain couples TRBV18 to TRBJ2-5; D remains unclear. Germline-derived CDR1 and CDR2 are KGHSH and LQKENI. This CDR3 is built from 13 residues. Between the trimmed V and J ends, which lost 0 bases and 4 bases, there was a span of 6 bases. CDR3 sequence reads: CASSPPSAETQYF. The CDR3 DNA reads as TGTGCCAGCTCACCACCGTCAGCAGAGACCCAGTACTTC.